This passage covers 18 T cell receptor beta chains from one sample sequenced in a study of T cell repertoires in cytomegalovirus infection. MiXCR was run by TCRdb on the reads, yielding one entry per CDR3 protein. This table has around 530,000 distinct CDR3 sequences, less than 30% appearing once. Sequencing was carried out using PBMCs. These receptors were obtained from a human donor in good health (CMV status not recorded). Some clones in this sample may be carry-over from other donors' samples.

This clonotype showed up many times. The V gene is TRBV7-2, the J gene TRBJ2-1; D is uncertain. The ends were cut back, 2 bases at V and 3 bases at J, with 11 bases in the middle. Germline V CDR1 and CDR2: SGHTA, FQGNSA. This CDR3 has 15 amino acids. CDR3 DNA: TGTGCCAGCAGCTTAACGCTTAACGGCTACAATGAGCAGTTCTTC. As protein: CASSLTLNGYNEQFF.

This chain links TRBV7-9 with TRBJ2-2, with 14 bases matching TRBD2. J was trimmed by 7 bases and V by 3 bases; bases with no gene match: 7. Germline V lookup: CDR1 SEHNR, CDR2 FQNEAQ (reference sequence). This CDR3 has 17 amino acids. As DNA, the CDR3 is TGTGCCAGCAGCTTTGGGGGACTAGCGGGAGCAGTCGGGGAGCTGTTTTTT. Translation gives CASSFGGLAGAVGELFF.

This clonotype was detected many times. The V gene is TRBV10-3, the J gene TRBJ2-1; 9 bases match TRBD2. Germline V gene data show CDR1 as ENHRY and CDR2 as SYGVKD. Trimming at V came to 10 bases and at J to 7 bases, leaving 14 bases not matched to a gene. The CDR3 spans 15 residues. The CDR3 is CANREAGGTQNEQFF. CDR3 in DNA: TGTGCCAACCGAGAAGCGGGAGGTACCCAAAATGAGCAGTTCTTC.

This clonotype was found many times. The rearrangement joins TRBV7-6 to TRBJ2-3, with 9 bases identical to TRBD1. Trimming took 4 bases from V and 6 from J; bases not matched to a gene: 5. The CDR3 totals 14 residues. CDR1 is SGHVS and CDR2 is FNYEAQ in the germline V gene. As DNA, the CDR3 is TGTGCCAGCAGCTCGGACAGGGGTTGGGATACGCAGTATTTT. As protein: CASSSDRGWDTQYF.

This clonotype was detected a few times. The rearrangement uses TRBV20-1 and TRBJ2-5; D may be TRBD2 (5 bases). The CDR3 is made up of 18 amino acids. V lost 0 bases and J 0 bases, leaving 20 bases between the germline ends. Germline lookup yields CDR1 DFQATT and CDR2 SNEGSKA (reference sequence). CDR3 region: CSARDISMTNQYQETQYF. The DNA for the CDR3 is TGCAGTGCTAGAGATATCTCTATGACTAACCAGTACCAAGAGACCCAGTACTTC.

The CDR3 DNA reads as TGTGCCAGCATTTCCCGGACCGGGACGTTGAGCAATCAGCCCCAGCATTTT. Translation gives CASISRTGTLSNQPQHF. V gene TRBV6-8 combines with J gene TRBJ1-5, with D tentatively TRBD1 (5 bases). V was clipped by 7 bases and J by 1 base, with 20 bases between them. CDR3 length equals 17 residues. Germline V gene data show CDR1 as MNHGY and CDR2 as SAAAGT.

This clonotype was detected ten times or more. This rearrangement joins TRBV12-3 or TRBV12-4 to TRBJ2-1, with TRBD2 as a possible D gene (5 bases). The V and J ends lost 5 bases and 9 bases respectively, with 8 bases between them. This CDR3 has 11 residues. CDR3 DNA: TGTGCCAGCAGTCTTGCGGGTGAGCAGTTCTTC. The encoded protein is CASSLAGEQFF.

The genes are TRBV5-4 and TRBJ1-6; 7 bases agree with TRBD1. The length of the CDR3 is 17 residues. The germline V gene encodes CDR1 SGHNT and CDR2 YYREEE (reference sequence). V lost 3 bases and J lost 6; bases outside the gene matches: 12. CDR3 amino acids: CASSWTPWDSFNSPLHF. As DNA, the CDR3 is TGTGCCAGCAGCTGGACGCCGTGGGACAGCTTTAATTCACCCCTCCACTTT.

The chain has TRBV28 and TRBJ2-1; possibly TRBD1 for D (6 bases). The CDR3 has 15 amino acids. Germline lookup yields CDR1 MDHEN and CDR2 SYDVKM. With 3 bases removed from V and 5 bases from J, the gap between germline ends came to 14 bases. CDR3 sequence reads: CASSLGRGSDNEQFF. CDR3 sequence (DNA): TGTGCCAGCAGTTTGGGCAGGGGTTCGGACAATGAGCAGTTCTTC. Complete variable domain (other parts from reference TRBV28 and TRBJ2-1): DVKVTQSSRYLVKRTGEKVFLECVQDMDHENMFWYRQDPGLGLRLIYFSYDVKMKEKGDIPEGYSVSREKKERFSLILESASTNQTSMYLCASSLGRGSDNEQFFGPGTRLTVL.

The chain uses TRBV6-5 and TRBJ2-3; 7 nucleotides match TRBD1. The CDR3 is made up of 15 amino acids. Trimming removed 6 bases from V and 5 bases from J; junction bases left unmatched: 11. Germline V lookup: CDR1 MNHEY, CDR2 SVGAGI. Here the CDR3 reads CASRRDSLVKDTQYF. The CDR3 bases are TGTGCCAGCAGACGGGACAGTCTAGTAAAAGATACGCAGTATTTT.

The chain has TRBV5-6 and TRBJ1-2; 8 bases agree with TRBD1. With 1 base clipped from V and 2 bases from J, the junction kept 7 bases outside the gene matches. From germline, CDR1 is SGHDT and CDR2 YYEEEE. The CDR3 sequence is 16 residues long. CDR3 DNA: TGTGCCAGCAGCTTGTTCAGGGGGCAAATGAACTATGGCTACACCTTC. This codes for CASSLFRGQMNYGYTF.

At least ten counts were recorded for this clonotype. The genes are TRBV7-6 and TRBJ2-1; 10 bases match TRBD2. The CDR3 has 16 residues. Germline lookup yields CDR1 SGHVS and CDR2 FNYEAQ. V shed 2 bases, J shed 7 bases, and the junction held 8 bases outside the gene matches. CDR3 nucleotides: TGTGCCAGCAGCTTAACCGAGCGGGAGGGGTGGAATGAGCAGTTCTTC. Translated: CASSLTEREGWNEQFF.

This clonotype has only one observation. Because the CDR3 is missing its conserved closing phenylalanine or tryptophan, this is likely a read error. CDR3 nucleotide sequence: TGTGCCAGCAGCCCCCGGGGGCGCGGGTACAATGAGCAGTTCCTC. Translated: CASSPRGRGYNEQFL. This chain joins TRBV6-8 and TRBJ2-1; D might be TRBD1 or TRBD2, each matching 6 bases. Trimming removed 6 bases at V and 4 bases at J, with 16 bases between. This CDR3 is built from 15 residues. Germline V gene lookup returns CDR1 MNHGY and CDR2 SAAAGT.

V is TRBV28 and J is TRBJ2-7; D uncertain. CDR1 and CDR2 (germline): MDHEN, SYDVKM. The V gene lost 6 bases and the J gene lost 2 bases, with 14 bases spanning the gap. The CDR3 loop spans 14 amino acids. In nucleotides, the CDR3 is TGTGCCAGCAGCGAAACGGACCCCCCCTACGAGCAGTACTTC. Protein: CASSETDPPYEQYF. Variable domain in full (rest from reference TRBV28 and TRBJ2-7): DVKVTQSSRYLVKRTGEKVFLECVQDMDHENMFWYRQDPGLGLRLIYFSYDVKMKEKGDIPEGYSVSREKKERFSLILESASTNQTSMYLCASSETDPPYEQYFGPGTRLTVT.

In this sample, this clonotype turned up many times. The chain joins TRBV7-9 to TRBJ2-1, with 8 bases matching TRBD2. After removal of 5 bases from V and 7 bases from J, the junction contained 16 bases not matched to a gene. The CDR3 is 17 amino acids. CDR1 is SEHNR and CDR2 is FQNEAQ in the germline V gene (reference sequence). CDR3 sequence reads: CASSLPYREGLLNEQFF. In DNA, the CDR3 is TGTGCCAGCAGCCTCCCATATCGGGAGGGCCTACTAAATGAGCAGTTCTTC.

This sequence joins TRBV15 and TRBJ1-2; 7 bases are shared with TRBD1. The length of the CDR3 is 15 residues. Trimming cost V 6 bases and J 4 bases; bases outside gene matches: 11. Germline V CDR1 and CDR2: LNHNV, YYDKDF (reference sequence). The CDR3 sequence: CATRARGTEFYGYTF. CDR3 coding DNA: TGTGCCACCAGGGCACGGGGGACAGAGTTCTATGGCTACACCTTC.

The V call is TRBV14, the J call TRBJ2-1, with D perhaps matching TRBD1 (6 bases). V gave up 0 bases and J gave up 0 bases, with 21 bases separating them. CDR1 is SGHDN, CDR2 FVKESK, per germline. There are 20 residues in the CDR3. Here the CDR3 reads CASSQDRQANPFSSYNEQFF. In DNA form, the CDR3 reads TGTGCCAGCAGCCAAGATAGACAGGCGAACCCATTCTCCTCCTACAATGAGCAGTTCTTC.

The chain is built from TRBV7-9 and TRBJ1-4; D is perhaps TRBD1 (5 bases). Germline V CDR1 and CDR2: SEHNR, FQNEAQ (reference sequence). This CDR3 contains 13 residues. V lost 5 bases and J lost 5, with 9 bases in between. This CDR3 is CASSPQGNEKLFF. The CDR3 DNA follows: TGTGCCAGCAGCCCTCAGGGCAATGAAAAACTGTTTTTT.